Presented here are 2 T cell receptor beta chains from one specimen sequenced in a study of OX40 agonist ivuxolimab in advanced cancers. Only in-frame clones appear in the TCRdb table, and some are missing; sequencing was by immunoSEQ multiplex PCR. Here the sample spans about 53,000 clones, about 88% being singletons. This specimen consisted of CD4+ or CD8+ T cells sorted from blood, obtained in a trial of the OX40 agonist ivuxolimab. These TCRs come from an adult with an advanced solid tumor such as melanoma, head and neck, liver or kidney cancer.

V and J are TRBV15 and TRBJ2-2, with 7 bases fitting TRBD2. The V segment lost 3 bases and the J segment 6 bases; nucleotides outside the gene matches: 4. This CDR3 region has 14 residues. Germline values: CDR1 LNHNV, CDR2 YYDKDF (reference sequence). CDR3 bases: TGTGCCACCAGCAGTCTTGGGGGGGCCGGGGAGCTGTTTTTT. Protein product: CATSSLGGAGELFF. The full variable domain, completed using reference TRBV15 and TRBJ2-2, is DAMVIQNPRYQVTQFGKPVTLSCSQTLNHNVMYWYQQKSSQAPKLLFHYYDKDFNNEADTPDNFQSRRPNTSFCFLDIRSPGLGDTAMYLCATSSLGGAGELFFGEGSRLTVL.

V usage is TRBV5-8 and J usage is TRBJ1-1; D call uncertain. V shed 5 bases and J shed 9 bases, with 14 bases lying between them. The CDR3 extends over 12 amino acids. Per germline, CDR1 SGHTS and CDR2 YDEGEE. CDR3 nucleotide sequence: TGTGCCAGCAGGCAAGCAGGCTCCCAAGCTTTCTTT. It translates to CASRQAGSQAFF.